These 24 T cell receptor beta chains share one sample of origin, sequenced in a study of patients and donors after allogeneic stem cell transplantation (dated by TCRdb to 2019 to 2021). Libraries came from RT-PCR. Sequencing instrument: NextSeq 550. The public reads were reprocessed in TCRdb via fastp at Q25 and MiXCR, keeping in-frame beta chains. Rows with a matching CDR3 protein are joined into one entry that keeps the most common DNA and genes. The sample table holds approximately 430,000 distinct CDR3 sequences, of which under 20% were seen once. Around 7.2% of the sample belongs to the ten largest clones. What was sequenced was blood, either unsorted or a sorted T cell fraction (not recorded which). Receptors were obtained from a human donor who was either an allogeneic HSCT recipient or a stem cell or donor lymphocyte infusion donor (not recorded which). It is not recorded whose cells these are; they may come from a transplant donor.

V gene TRBV6-1 combines with J gene TRBJ2-1, with D perhaps being TRBD1 or TRBD2 (6 bases each). CDR1 is MNHNS, CDR2 SASEGT, per germline. V was shortened by 6 bases and J by 9 bases, with 24 bases between the two germline ends. CDR3 size: 16 residues. Written as DNA, the CDR3 is TGTGCCAGCAGCCGACTCTGGGGGGCGGCGTCCTTTGAGCAGTTCTTC. Residues: CASSRLWGAASFEQFF.

This clonotype has a handful of counts. The chain has TRBV15 and TRBJ2-7; D is perhaps TRBD2 (6 bases). Germline assignment: CDR1 LNHNV and CDR2 YYDKDF (reference sequence). The germline V and J ends were trimmed by 0 bases and 4 bases, with 13 bases remaining between them. The CDR3 is 15 amino acids. CDR3 residues: CATSRDRGGRYEQYF. CDR3 DNA: TGTGCCACCAGCAGAGATCGGGGAGGAAGGTACGAGCAGTACTTC.

The rearrangement links TRBV7-9 to TRBJ1-1; D remains ambiguous. Trimming shortened V by 5 bases and J by 0 bases, and 7 bases separated the two germline ends. Germline V gives CDR1 SEHNR, CDR2 FQNEAQ (reference sequence). The CDR3 has 13 residues. The CDR3 DNA is TGTGCCAGCAGCCCGGAAGTGAACACTGAAGCTTTCTTT. Encoded protein: CASSPEVNTEAFF.

The rearrangement joins TRBV7-9 to TRBJ2-7; unclear D gene. Per the germline V gene, CDR1 is SEHNR and CDR2 is FQNEAQ (reference sequence). The CDR3 length is 15 residues. The ends were cut back, 2 bases at V and 3 bases at J, with 14 bases in the middle. The CDR3 nucleotides read TGTGCCAGCAGCTTATATCGTCCGGCTAACTACGAGCAGTACTTC. Protein product: CASSLYRPANYEQYF.

The chain uses TRBV12-3 or TRBV12-4 and TRBJ1-3, with a possible D match to TRBD1 (6 bases). V was cut by 6 bases and J by 2 bases, with 14 bases left in between. The length of the CDR3 is 15 residues. CDR3 in amino acids: CASSLAGAPGNTIYF. CDR3 DNA: TGTGCCAGCAGCCTTGCAGGGGCCCCTGGAAACACCATATATTTT.

This clonotype was found a few times. This chain uses TRBV2 with TRBJ2-1; D uncertain. V lost 4 bases and J 9 bases, leaving 13 bases between the germline ends. Germline CDR1 is SNHLY and CDR2 is FYNNEI. This CDR3 is built from 13 residues. The CDR3 loop is CASSGLPWAEQFF. The DNA of the CDR3 is TGTGCCAGCAGTGGCCTTCCTTGGGCTGAGCAGTTCTTC.

This chain uses TRBV6-2 or TRBV6-3 with TRBJ2-2, with TRBD2 as a possible D gene (6 bases). This CDR3 spans 15 amino acids. V shed 4 bases and J shed 6 bases, with 15 bases lying between them. Germline V gene data show CDR1 as MNHEY and CDR2 as SVGEGT. Here the CDR3 reads CASSFGEDQAGELFF. The CDR3 coding sequence is TGTGCCAGCAGTTTTGGGGAGGACCAGGCCGGGGAGCTGTTTTTT.

The chain recombines TRBV20-1 with TRBJ2-5; D gene uncertain. Between the trimmed V and J ends, which lost 3 bases and 5 bases, there was a span of 10 bases. The germline CDR1 and CDR2 sequences are DFQATT and SNEGSKA (reference sequence). The CDR3 length is 12 residues. The CDR3 loop reads CSASLRMETQYF. The CDR3, as DNA: TGCAGTGCTAGCCTCAGGATGGAGACCCAGTACTTC.

This clonotype was detected only once. The J gene is TRBJ1-4, the V gene TRBV30; tentatively, D is TRBD1 (5 bases). CDR3 length: 15 amino acids. V was clipped by 5 bases and J by 4 bases, with 17 bases between them. The V gene's germline CDR1 is GTSNPN and CDR2 SVGIG (reference sequence). The CDR3 loop reads CAWDRPGRVNEKLFF. Written as DNA, the CDR3 is TGTGCCTGGGACCGACCGGGACGGGTTAATGAAAAACTGTTTTTT.

CDR3: CASSYEDLGGGTDTQYF. The DNA of the CDR3 is TGTGCCAGCAGTTACGAGGACCTAGGGGGAGGCACAGATACGCAGTATTTT. This rearrangement joins TRBV6-5 to TRBJ2-3, with TRBD1 as a possible D gene (6 bases). CDR1 MNHEY and CDR2 SVGAGI come from the germline V gene. Trimming stripped 2 bases from V and 1 base from J, with 16 bases between. The CDR3 is 17 residues long.

This clonotype showed up many times. V usage is TRBV14 and J usage is TRBJ2-3; D unresolved. Germline assignment: CDR1 SGHDN and CDR2 FVKESK. This CDR3 is built from 16 residues. The V gene lost 0 bases and the J gene lost 0 bases, with 10 bases spanning the gap. Written as DNA, the CDR3 is TGTGCCAGCAGCCAAGATTTAACGCATAGCACAGATACGCAGTATTTT. Its translation is CASSQDLTHSTDTQYF.

The gene calls are TRBV5-1 and TRBJ2-4, with D tentatively TRBD1 or TRBD2 (5 bases each). Trimming took off 4 bases at V and 14 bases at J, with 19 bases between the two ends. In germline, CDR1 is SGHRS, CDR2 YFSETQ. This CDR3 has 13 amino acids. The CDR3 is CASSPPVGGREYF. DNA of the CDR3: TGCGCCAGCAGCCCGCCCGTTGGGGGAAGGGAGTACTTC.

The sample holds many counts of this clonotype. This chain connects TRBV25-1 to TRBJ1-1; 8 positions match TRBD1. The CDR3 covers 13 residues. V dropped 4 bases and J dropped 5; count of bases not matched to a gene: 3. CDR1 and CDR2 from the germline V gene are MGHDK and SYGVNS. CDR3 bases: TGTGCCAGCAGTGGCTGGACAGGGACTGAAGCTTTCTTT. Residues: CASSGWTGTEAFF.

This clonotype has a handful of counts. V is TRBV20-1 and J is TRBJ2-1, with a possible D match to TRBD2 (6 bases). The ends were cut back, 6 bases at V and 10 bases at J, with 22 bases in the middle. Germline V gives CDR1 DFQATT, CDR2 SNEGSKA (reference sequence). The CDR3 length is 14 residues. The CDR3 loop is CSADPGLGAEEQFF. DNA of the CDR3: TGCAGTGCCGATCCGGGACTCGGGGCTGAAGAGCAGTTCTTC.

This chain connects TRBV18 to TRBJ2-7; D is possibly TRBD1 (6 bases). The CDR3 sequence is 14 residues long. Between the trimmed V and J ends, which lost 5 bases and 0 bases, there was a span of 11 bases. In germline, CDR1 is KGHSH, CDR2 LQKENI. Written as DNA, the CDR3 is TGTGCCAGCTCAGCCGACAGGACCTCCTACGAGCAGTACTTC. This translates into CASSADRTSYEQYF.

This clonotype has more than one count but fewer than ten. The chain's CDR3 is CASSLALRGGANNEQFF. The CDR3 DNA is TGTGCCAGCAGCTTAGCTCTCAGGGGGGGGGCTAACAATGAGCAGTTCTTC. V usage is TRBV11-2 and J usage is TRBJ2-1; D might be TRBD1 or TRBD2, each matching 7 bases. This CDR3 is built from 17 residues. Germline-derived CDR1 and CDR2 are SGHAT and FQNNGV. V dropped 1 base and J dropped 5 bases, with 18 bases sitting between them.

In this sample, this clonotype turned up a few times. This chain links TRBV6-1 with TRBJ1-5; possible D gene TRBD1, 6 bases. CDR3 length equals 13 residues. Trimming left V 5 bases short and J 4 bases short, with 9 bases between. The germline gives CDR1 MNHNS, CDR2 SASEGT. Here the CDR3 reads CASSRTDNQPQHF. DNA for the CDR3: TGTGCCAGCAGTCGGACAGATAATCAGCCCCAGCATTTT.

This chain connects TRBV5-1 to TRBJ2-1; D ambiguous. CDR3 size: 15 residues. Per the germline V gene, CDR1 is SGHRS and CDR2 is YFSETQ. Between the trimmed V and J ends, which lost 0 bases and 6 bases, there was a span of 13 bases. In DNA form, the CDR3 reads TGCGCCAGCAGCTTGGCCCTAGACGACGGCAATGAGCAGTTCTTC. Amino acids: CASSLALDDGNEQFF.

This clonotype has more than one count but fewer than ten. V gene TRBV10-3 combines with J gene TRBJ2-6; a weak D match, TRBD2 (5 bases). In germline, CDR1 is ENHRY, CDR2 SYGVKD. This CDR3 contains 16 residues. V lost 11 bases, J lost 2 bases, and 19 bases lay in between. CDR3 coding DNA: TGTGCCCTCCGCCGCGGGCAAATTCCTGGGGCCAACGTCCTGACTTTC. Translation: CALRRGQIPGANVLTF.

The chain recombines TRBV5-1 with TRBJ1-1; tentatively, D is TRBD1 (5 bases). The V end lost 3 bases, the J end lost 1 base, and 16 bases lay between the germline ends. Germline loops: CDR1 SGHRS, CDR2 YFSETQ. The CDR3 spans 16 residues. DNA for the CDR3: TGCGCCAGCAGCTCGGGGCCCTCCGGACAGAACACTGAAGCTTTCTTT. Its translation: CASSSGPSGQNTEAFF.

V gene TRBV29-1 combines with J gene TRBJ1-2, with D uncertain. Per germline, CDR1 SQVTM and CDR2 ANQGSEA. This CDR3 region has 13 residues. V was cut by 4 bases and J by 1 base, with 10 bases left in between. Written as DNA, the CDR3 is TGCAGCGTTGTCAAGGGTGGTAACTATGGCTACACCTTC. Translation: CSVVKGGNYGYTF.

This clonotype was seen a few times. The chain couples TRBV7-3 to TRBJ1-1; D unclear. V was clipped by 3 bases and J by 4 bases, with 9 bases between them. Germline-derived CDR1 and CDR2 are SGHTA and FQGTGA. The CDR3 is made up of 13 amino acids. The DNA for the CDR3 is TGTGCCAGCAGCTTCGGAGCTTCCACTGAAGCTTTCTTT. Translating it yields CASSFGASTEAFF.

In this sample, this clonotype turned up a few times. The chain carries TRBV7-9 and TRBJ1-2; tentatively, D is TRBD1 (5 bases). CDR1 is SEHNR, CDR2 FQNEAQ, per germline (reference sequence). Between the trimmed V and J ends, which lost 1 base and 5 bases, there was a span of 11 bases. The CDR3 totals 14 residues. For the CDR3, the DNA is TGTGCCAGCAGCTTAGATGGGACCGGGTATGGCTACACCTTC. Translated: CASSLDGTGYGYTF.

The chain carries TRBV6-5 and TRBJ1-2; 8 nucleotides agree with TRBD1. Germline loops: CDR1 MNHEY, CDR2 SVGAGI. This CDR3 has 15 amino acids. The ends lost 0 bases at V and 5 bases at J; junction bases unmatched: 5. The CDR3 region has the DNA TGTGCCAGCAGTTACTCCCGGACAGGGAAGTATGGCTACACCTTC. Protein product: CASSYSRTGKYGYTF.